The 7 T cell receptor beta chains reported below all come from one sample, sequenced in a study of blood T cell repertoires in COVID-19. Only in-frame clones appear in the TCRdb table, and some are missing; sequencing was by immunoSEQ multiplex PCR. The table has about 330,000 clones, almost 85% seen once. The sequenced sample consisted of peripheral blood. All receptors come from a human donor in a cohort sampled during active COVID-19.

The rearrangement joins TRBV2 to TRBJ2-3; weak D call: TRBD2 (6 bases). Germline lookup yields CDR1 SNHLY and CDR2 FYNNEI. V was pared by 7 bases and J by 3 bases, with 17 bases between. This CDR3 has 15 amino acids. In DNA, the CDR3 is TGTGCCAGCACATCTCCGGGACTCGGAACAGATACGCAGTATTTT. This sequence encodes CASTSPGLGTDTQYF. Looking up the rest from reference TRBV2 and TRBJ2-3 gives the full variable domain: EPEVTQTPSHQVTQMGQEVILRCVPISNHLYFYWYRQILGQKVEFLVSFYNNEISEKSEIFDDQFSVERPDGSNFTLKIRSTKLEDSAMYFCASTSPGLGTDTQYFGPGTRLTVL.

The V gene is TRBV7-8, the J gene TRBJ2-1; 8 bases map to TRBD1. The CDR3 is 15 residues long. From germline, CDR1 is SGHVS and CDR2 FQNEAQ. The J segment lost 0 bases and the V segment lost 5 bases, leaving 3 bases of the junction unmatched. The DNA for the CDR3 is TGTGCCAGCAGCGTAGACAGGGGCTCCTACAATGAGCAGTTCTTC. Amino acids: CASSVDRGSYNEQFF.

The genes are TRBV7-9 and TRBJ1-5; D is unclear. Trimming removed 4 bases at V and 9 bases at J, with 7 bases between. The CDR3 loop spans 11 amino acids. CDR1 is SEHNR, CDR2 FQNEAQ, per germline (reference sequence). The CDR3 spells CASSSTGPQHF. The CDR3 DNA sequence: TGTGCCAGCAGCTCCACGGGGCCCCAGCATTTT.

This clone showed up just a few times. The chain couples TRBV4-1 to TRBJ1-4, with 8 positions matching TRBD1. The CDR3 has 14 residues. V gave up 4 bases and J gave up 10 bases; unmatched junction bases: 8. Germline V lookup: CDR1 MGHRA, CDR2 YSYEKL. The CDR3 sequence: CASSPPTGAVKLFF. The CDR3 DNA reads TGCGCCAGCAGCCCACCGACAGGGGCTGTAAAACTGTTTTTT.

This sequence joins TRBV28 and TRBJ1-2, with 11 nucleotides matching TRBD1. Germline V gives CDR1 MDHEN, CDR2 SYDVKM. V lost 4 bases to trimming and J lost 6 bases; unmatched junction nucleotides: 7. The CDR3 runs 15 residues. The CDR3 region is CASSSTGQGAHGYTF. The DNA for the CDR3 is TGTGCCAGCAGTTCGACCGGACAGGGGGCCCATGGCTACACCTTC.

This chain joins TRBV7-8 and TRBJ1-1; 7 positions agree with TRBD1. The length of the CDR3 is 14 residues. Looked up from germline, CDR1 is SGHVS and CDR2 is FQNEAQ. CDR3 region: CASTSQGVNTEAFF. CDR3 DNA: TGTGCTTCAACCTCGCAGGGGGTGAACACTGAAGCTTTCTTT.

The V and J genes are TRBV6-6 and TRBJ1-1; no clear D gene. The V gene's germline CDR1 is MNHNY and CDR2 SVGAGI (reference sequence). The CDR3 spans 11 residues. The V end lost 7 bases, the J end lost 4 bases, and 7 bases lay between the germline ends. CDR3 region: CASTGSTEAFF. CDR3 DNA sequence: TGTGCCAGCACCGGGAGCACTGAAGCTTTCTTT.